A selection of T cell receptor beta chains follows, all from one sample in a study of control samples from healthy donors and cancer patients. Produced via immunoSEQ multiplex PCR; TCRdb's table is partial and in-frame only. The table has 40,000 to 55,000 clones, more than 70% seen once. Material: PBMCs. All receptors come from a man aged 40-49 years with colorectal cancer. The CDR3 runs from the conserved cysteine through the conserved F or W. Fields, in order: J gene, D gene, V gene, clone size, CDR3 protein, CDR3 DNA. D genes are given only for firm matches. Clone size is shown for a subset of rows, as once, few, many or a class of expanded clone.

TRBJ2-7 | - | TRBV19 | once | CASSIGQAYEQYF | TGTGCCAGTAGTATCGGGCAGGCTTACGAGCAGTACTTC
TRBJ2-6 | TRBD1 | TRBV3-1/TRBV3-2 | - | CASSQDRDRAHYSGANVLTF | TGTGCCAGCAGCCAAGATCGGGACAGGGCCCACTACTCTGGGGCCAACGTCCTGACTTTC
TRBJ2-7 | - | TRBV27 | once | CASSLQAASYEQYF | TGTGCCAGCAGTTTACAAGCGGCCTCCTACGAGCAGTACTTC
TRBJ2-7 | TRBD2 | TRBV16 | - | CASSQTTSGSINEQYF | TGTGCCAGCAGCCAAACGACTAGCGGGAGTATCAACGAGCAGTACTTC
TRBJ2-1 | - | TRBV11-2 | - | CASSLISGYNEQFF | TGTGCCAGCAGCTTGATTAGCGGTTACAATGAGCAGTTCTTC
TRBJ2-7 | - | TRBV5-4 | - | CASSLGGYSYEQYF | TGTGCCAGCAGCTTGGGGGGCTACTCCTACGAGCAGTACTTC
TRBJ2-1 | TRBD1 | TRBV29-1 | - | CSVAQGERNEQFF | TGCAGCGTTGCGCAGGGGGAACGGAATGAGCAGTTCTTC
TRBJ2-7 | - | TRBV28 | - | CASSLGAGGRNEQYF | TGTGCCAGCAGTTTGGGAGCGGGTGGGAGGAACGAGCAGTACTTC
TRBJ2-4 | TRBD2 | TRBV27 | - | CASSSMREGQVRNIQYF | TGTGCCAGCAGTAGCATGAGGGAGGGTCAGGTCCGAAACATTCAGTACTTC
TRBJ1-1 | - | TRBV30 | once | CAWTHGAGRAEAFF | TGTGCCTGGACGCATGGGGCAGGGCGGGCTGAAGCTTTCTTT
TRBJ1-4 | - | TRBV24-1 | - | CATSELGAATNEKLFF | TGTGCCACCAGTGAGTTAGGAGCCGCAACTAATGAAAAACTGTTTTTT
TRBJ2-1 | - | TRBV13 | - | CASSFLTSPYNEQFF | TGTGCCAGCAGCTTTCTAACTAGCCCCTACAATGAGCAGTTCTTC
TRBJ1-1 | - | TRBV18 | - | CASSLGEGTEAFF | TGTGCCAGCTCCCTCGGAGAAGGCACTGAAGCTTTCTTT
TRBJ2-1 | TRBD1 | TRBV19 | - | CASSIPQGAYNEQFF | TGTGCCAGTAGTATACCACAGGGGGCCTACAATGAGCAGTTCTTC
TRBJ2-7 | TRBD2 | TRBV5-6 | - | CASSRGPLAGTYEQYF | TGTGCCAGCAGCCGGGGGCCCCTAGCGGGTACCTACGAGCAGTACTTC
TRBJ1-1 | - | TRBV5-6 | - | CASSGHYTEAFF | TGTGCCAGCTCGGGACACTACACTGAAGCTTTCTTT
TRBJ1-3 | - | TRBV3-1/TRBV3-2 | - | CASSQERYGQFLSGNTIYF | TGTGCCAGCAGCCAAGAAAGATATGGACAGTTTCTCTCTGGAAACACCATATATTTT
TRBJ2-3 | - | TRBV7-9 | - | CASSFRQSTDTQYF | TGTGCCAGCAGCTTTCGACAATCCACAGATACGCAGTATTTT
TRBJ1-1 | - | TRBV12-3/TRBV12-4 | - | CASTTTANTEAFF | TGTGCCAGCACCACTACAGCGAACACTGAAGCTTTCTTT
TRBJ2-5 | - | TRBV6-6 | - | CASSYSGTQYF | TGTGCCAGCAGTTACTCTGGGACCCAGTACTTC
TRBJ2-7 | TRBD1 | TRBV28 | - | CASSLIRQGYEQYF | TGTGCCAGCAGTTTAATCAGACAGGGCTACGAGCAGTACTTC
TRBJ2-3 | - | TRBV2 | - | CASPRSSDTQYF | TGTGCCAGCCCCAGGTCCTCAGATACGCAGTATTTT
TRBJ1-1 | - | TRBV25-1 | - | CASSARGTIEAFF | TGTGCCAGCAGTGCCCGGGGGACAATTGAAGCTTTCTTT
TRBJ1-1 | - | TRBV11-2 | - | CASSPTVRGTEAFF | TGTGCCAGCAGCCCGACAGTGAGGGGCACTGAAGCTTTCTTT
TRBJ2-6 | - | TRBV6-5 | - | CASSYRGGSGANVLTF | TGTGCCAGCAGTTACAGGGGAGGCTCTGGGGCCAACGTCCTGACTTTC
TRBJ2-7 | - | TRBV30 | - | CAWSGGAQRYF | TGTGCCTGGAGTGGTGGGGCCCAGCGGTACTTC
TRBJ2-7 | - | TRBV7-9 | - | CASSLGGTAEGEQYF | TGTGCCAGCAGCTTAGGGGGGACGGCGGAGGGCGAGCAGTACTTC
TRBJ1-2 | - | TRBV5-1 | - | CASSLDAGDYGYTF | TGCGCCAGCAGCTTGGATGCGGGGGACTATGGCTACACCTTC
TRBJ2-5 | - | TRBV18 | - | CASSPPKGPLILETQYF | TGTGCCAGCTCACCCCCAAAGGGGCCCCTTATTTTGGAGACCCAGTACTTC
TRBJ2-7 | TRBD1 | TRBV9 | - | CASSVGQGRGGDEQYF | TGTGCCAGCAGCGTAGGTCAGGGTCGAGGGGGCGACGAGCAGTACTTC
TRBJ2-3 | - | TRBV28 | - | CASSQGIFKDTQYF | TGTGCCAGCAGCCAAGGTATTTTTAAGGATACGCAGTATTTT
TRBJ1-2 | - | TRBV5-1 | - | CASSLEAGFGYTF | TGCGCCAGCAGCTTGGAGGCAGGGTTTGGCTACACCTTC
TRBJ1-1 | - | TRBV6-6 | once | CASSLLEYAFF | TGTGCCAGCAGTCTCCTAGAGTATGCTTTCTTT
TRBJ2-7 | TRBD2 | TRBV2 | - | CASKASGLFGGSYEQYF | TGTGCCAGCAAGGCTAGCGGGCTCTTTGGGGGCTCCTACGAGCAGTACTTC
TRBJ2-7 | - | TRBV9 | - | CASSIRSGGYEQYF | TGTGCCAGCAGTATTCGCAGCGGAGGGTACGAGCAGTACTTC
TRBJ2-4 | - | TRBV10-1 | - | CASSDSASNIQYF | TGCGCCAGCAGTGATTCAGCTTCAAACATTCAGTACTTC
TRBJ2-7 | - | TRBV5-4 | - | CASSFPGTTLSYEQYF | TGTGCCAGCAGCTTTCCCGGGACAACACTTTCCTACGAGCAGTACTTC
TRBJ2-3 | TRBD2 | TRBV4-3 | once | CASSQDGGGITDTQYF | TGCGCCAGCAGCCAAGATGGGGGAGGGATCACAGATACGCAGTATTTT